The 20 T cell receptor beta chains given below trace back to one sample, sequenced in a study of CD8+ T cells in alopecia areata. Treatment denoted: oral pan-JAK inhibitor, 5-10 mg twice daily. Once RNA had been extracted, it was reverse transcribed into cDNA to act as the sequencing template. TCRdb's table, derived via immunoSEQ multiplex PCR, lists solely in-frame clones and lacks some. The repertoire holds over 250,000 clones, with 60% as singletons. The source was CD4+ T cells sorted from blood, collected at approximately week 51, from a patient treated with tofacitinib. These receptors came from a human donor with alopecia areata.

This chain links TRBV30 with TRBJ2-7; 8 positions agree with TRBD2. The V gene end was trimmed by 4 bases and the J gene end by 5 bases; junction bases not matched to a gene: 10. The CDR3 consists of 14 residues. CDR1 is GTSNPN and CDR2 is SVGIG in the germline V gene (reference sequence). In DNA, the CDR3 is TGTGCCTGGAAAACCCCGGGGGGGCCCCACGAGCAGTACTTC. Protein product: CAWKTPGGPHEQYF.

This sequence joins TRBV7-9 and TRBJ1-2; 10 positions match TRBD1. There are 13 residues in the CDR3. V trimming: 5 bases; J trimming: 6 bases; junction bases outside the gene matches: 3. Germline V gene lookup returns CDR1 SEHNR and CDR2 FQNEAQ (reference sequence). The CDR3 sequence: CASSAGTGDGYTF. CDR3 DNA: TGTGCCAGCAGCGCCGGGACAGGGGATGGCTACACCTTC.

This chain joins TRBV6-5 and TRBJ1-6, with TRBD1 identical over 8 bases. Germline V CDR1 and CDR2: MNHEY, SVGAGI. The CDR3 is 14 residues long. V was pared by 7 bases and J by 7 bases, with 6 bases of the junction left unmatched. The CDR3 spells CASTPRTGNSPLHF. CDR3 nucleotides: TGTGCCAGCACCCCGCGGACAGGGAATTCACCCCTCCACTTT.

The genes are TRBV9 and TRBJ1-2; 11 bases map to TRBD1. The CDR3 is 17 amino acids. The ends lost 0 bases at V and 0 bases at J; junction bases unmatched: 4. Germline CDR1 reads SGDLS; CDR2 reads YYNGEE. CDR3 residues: CASSVEGQGAANYGYTF. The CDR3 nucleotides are TGTGCCAGCAGCGTAGAAGGACAGGGGGCAGCTAACTATGGCTACACCTTC.

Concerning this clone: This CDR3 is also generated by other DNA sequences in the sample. As DNA, the CDR3 is TGTGCCTGGAGTGTACAGGGGGCAAATTCACCCCTCCACTTT. As protein: CAWSVQGANSPLHF. The rearrangement links TRBV30 to TRBJ1-6; 9 nucleotides match TRBD1. Unmatched junction bases numbered 1, after V lost 0 bases and J lost 7 bases. The CDR3 is made up of 14 amino acids. CDR1 and CDR2 from the germline V gene are GTSNPN and SVGIG (reference sequence).

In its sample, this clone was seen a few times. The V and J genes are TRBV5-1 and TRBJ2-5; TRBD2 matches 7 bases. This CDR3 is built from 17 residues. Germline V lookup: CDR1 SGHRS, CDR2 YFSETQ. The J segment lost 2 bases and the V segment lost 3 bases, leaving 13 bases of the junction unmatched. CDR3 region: CASSSSGTDQTQETQYF. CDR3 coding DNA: TGCGCCAGCAGCTCCAGCGGGACCGATCAAACGCAAGAGACCCAGTACTTC.

The CDR3, as DNA: TGTGCCAGCAGCGTAGTTTCAGGCGGGGAGCTGTTTTTT. As protein: CASSVVSGGELFF. The rearrangement uses TRBV9 and TRBJ2-2; D remains ambiguous. V dropped 0 bases and J dropped 7 bases, with 7 bases sitting between them. Germline CDR1 and CDR2: SGDLS and YYNGEE. The CDR3 consists of 13 residues. Based on the CDR3 plus reference TRBV9 and TRBJ2-2, the full variable domain is DSGVTQTPKHLITATGQRVTLRCSPRSGDLSVYWYQQSLDQGLQFLIQYYNGEERAKGNILERFSAQQFPDLHSELNLSSLELGDSALYFCASSVVSGGELFFGEGSRLTVL.

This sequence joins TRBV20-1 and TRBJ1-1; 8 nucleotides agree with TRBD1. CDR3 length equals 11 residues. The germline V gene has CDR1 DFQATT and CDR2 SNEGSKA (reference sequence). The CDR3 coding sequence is TGCAGAGGACAGGGCAACGCTGAAGCTTTCTTT. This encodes CRGQGNAEAFF.

In DNA, the CDR3 is TGTGCCAGCAGTCCACGACAGGATACGACCCAGTACTTC. Amino acids: CASSPRQDTTQYF. The V gene is TRBV27, the J gene TRBJ2-5; tentative D call: TRBD1 (6 bases). CDR1 and CDR2 (germline): MNHEY, SMNVEV (reference sequence). V was trimmed by 5 bases and J by 7 bases, leaving 14 bases between them. There are 13 residues in the CDR3.

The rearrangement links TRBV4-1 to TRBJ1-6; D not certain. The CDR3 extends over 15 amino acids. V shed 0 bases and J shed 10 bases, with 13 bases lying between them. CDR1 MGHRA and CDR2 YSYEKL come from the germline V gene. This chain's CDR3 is CASSQERTSDSPLHF. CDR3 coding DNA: TGCGCCAGCAGCCAAGAACGGACGAGCGACTCACCCCTCCACTTT.

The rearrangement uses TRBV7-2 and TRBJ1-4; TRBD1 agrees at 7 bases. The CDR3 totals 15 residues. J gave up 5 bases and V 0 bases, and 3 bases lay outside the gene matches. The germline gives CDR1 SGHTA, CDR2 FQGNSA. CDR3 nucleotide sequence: TGTGCCAGCAGCTTAGCGGGGACAGCAAATGAAAAACTGTTTTTT. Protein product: CASSLAGTANEKLFF. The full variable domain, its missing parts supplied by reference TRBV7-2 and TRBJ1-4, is GAGVSQSPSNKVTEKGKDVELRCDPISGHTALYWYRQSLGQGLEFLIYFQGNSAPDKSGLPSDRFSAERTGGSVSTLTIQRTQQEDSAVYLCASSLAGTANEKLFFGSGTQLSVL.

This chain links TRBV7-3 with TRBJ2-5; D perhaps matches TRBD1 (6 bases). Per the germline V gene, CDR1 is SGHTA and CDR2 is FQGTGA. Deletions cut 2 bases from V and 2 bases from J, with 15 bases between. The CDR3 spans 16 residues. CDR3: CASSLGVRGVQETQYF. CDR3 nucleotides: TGTGCCAGCAGCTTAGGGGTCAGGGGAGTACAAGAGACCCAGTACTTC.

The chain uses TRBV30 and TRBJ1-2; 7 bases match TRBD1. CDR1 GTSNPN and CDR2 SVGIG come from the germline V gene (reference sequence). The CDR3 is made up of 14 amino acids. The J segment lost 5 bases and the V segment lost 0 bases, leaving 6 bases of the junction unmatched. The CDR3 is CAWSVGQKIYGYTF. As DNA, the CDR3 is TGTGCCTGGAGTGTGGGACAGAAGATTTATGGCTACACCTTC.

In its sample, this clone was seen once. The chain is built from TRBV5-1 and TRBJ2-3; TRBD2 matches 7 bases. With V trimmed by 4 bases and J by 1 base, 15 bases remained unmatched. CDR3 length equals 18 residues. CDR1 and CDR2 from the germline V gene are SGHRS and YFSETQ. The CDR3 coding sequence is TGCGCCAGCAGCCTCCCCGCTAGCGGCGGGTTCGGCACAGATACGCAGTATTTT. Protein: CASSLPASGGFGTDTQYF.

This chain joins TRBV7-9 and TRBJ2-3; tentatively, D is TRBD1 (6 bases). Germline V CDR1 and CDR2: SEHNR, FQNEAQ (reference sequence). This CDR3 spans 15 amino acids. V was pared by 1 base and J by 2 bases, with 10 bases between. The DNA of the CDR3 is TGTGCCAGCAGCTTAGGGGGGCTCCCCACAGATACGCAGTATTTT. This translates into CASSLGGLPTDTQYF.

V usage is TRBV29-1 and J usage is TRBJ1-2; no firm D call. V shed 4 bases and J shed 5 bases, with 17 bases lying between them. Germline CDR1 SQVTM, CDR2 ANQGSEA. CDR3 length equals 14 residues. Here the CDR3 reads CSVVVRTDGYGYTF. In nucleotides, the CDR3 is TGCAGCGTTGTGGTACGCACGGACGGGTATGGCTACACCTTC.

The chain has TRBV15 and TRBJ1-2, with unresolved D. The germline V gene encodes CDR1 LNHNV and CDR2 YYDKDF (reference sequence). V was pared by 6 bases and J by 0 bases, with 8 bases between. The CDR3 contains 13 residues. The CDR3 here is CATSERANYGYTF. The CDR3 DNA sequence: TGTGCCACCAGTGAAAGAGCTAACTATGGCTACACCTTC.

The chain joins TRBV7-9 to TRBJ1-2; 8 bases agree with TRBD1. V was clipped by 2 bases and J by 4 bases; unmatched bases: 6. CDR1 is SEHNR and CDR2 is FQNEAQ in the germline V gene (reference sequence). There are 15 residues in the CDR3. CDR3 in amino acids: CASSLNQGAFYGYTF. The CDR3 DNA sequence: TGTGCCAGCAGCTTAAACCAGGGGGCGTTCTATGGCTACACCTTC.

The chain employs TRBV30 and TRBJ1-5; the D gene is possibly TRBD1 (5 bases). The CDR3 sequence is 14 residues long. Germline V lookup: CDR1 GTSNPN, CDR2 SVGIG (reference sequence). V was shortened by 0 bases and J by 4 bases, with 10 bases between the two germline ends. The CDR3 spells CAWSVKGRNQPQHF. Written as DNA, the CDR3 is TGTGCCTGGAGTGTAAAGGGACGTAATCAGCCCCAGCATTTT.

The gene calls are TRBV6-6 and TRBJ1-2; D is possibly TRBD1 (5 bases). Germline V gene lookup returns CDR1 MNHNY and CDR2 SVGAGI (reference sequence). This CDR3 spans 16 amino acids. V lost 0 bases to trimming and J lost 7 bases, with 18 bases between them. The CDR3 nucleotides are TGTGCCAGCAGTTACTCACCGGGGCCAACGAATGGTGGCTACACCTTC. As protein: CASSYSPGPTNGGYTF.